There are a few counts of the clone carrying this T cell receptor beta chain. Its matching antigen is unknown. Sequence at one end of the junction differs from germline and may be a read error. These data come from a study of glioma-infiltrating T cells. For the study at large: Glioma patients had dexamethasone for six or fewer days before surgery. Points from the study as a whole: Non-neoplastic patients had below-expected tissue-blood divergence, while all gliomas exceeded expectation. Tissue and blood shared very few CDR3 sequences. A blood CDR3 motif signature was depleted in highly divergent patients.

Amplification of TCR alpha and beta CDR3 regions from RNA used iRepertoire nested multiplex PCR. TCRdb independently ran MiXCR on the multiplex PCR reads; one entry per CDR3 protein. The table shows more than 300,000 distinct CDR3 sequences, with 41% occurring only once. The sample consisted of glioma tissue, nonneoplastic brain tissue, or PBMCs (not recorded which). The source of this sequence is a human donor with low-grade glioma or glioblastoma, undergoing nonglioma brain surgery, or in good health (not recorded which).

CDR3 coding DNA: TGTGCCAGCATCCCCCTCCCCCCCCAGGGCCCCATCTTC. It is translated as CASIPLPPQGPIF. This chain uses TRBV28 with TRBJ1-2, with D tentatively TRBD1 (5 bases). The CDR3 covers 13 residues. Germline loops: CDR1 MDHEN, CDR2 SYDVKM.